The clone carrying this T cell receptor beta chain was observed a few times. Its antigen is still unknown. Germline CDR1 SGHRS, CDR2 YFSETQ. The junction had 1 base not matched to a gene; V was cut back by 1 base and J by 7 bases. The length of the CDR3 is 15 residues. The source of the sample is a study of beta chain features in type 1 diabetes. Study-wide findings and caveats: Although PCR might favor shorter templates, it would do so equally in patients and controls. Type 1 diabetes patients had moderately but significantly shorter TCRB CDR3s in all four CD4+ subsets. The study found that naive, central memory and Treg TCRB repertoires appeared more similar in patients than in healthy donors.

Sequenced material consisted of expressed TCRB transcripts (all of the isolated RNA was reverse transcribed). The table came from immunoSEQ multiplex PCR; TCRdb's copy has only in-frame clones and leaves some out. The sample yields 640,000 or so clones, more than 12% seen once. The chain combines TRBV5-1 with TRBJ2-1; 14 nucleotides match TRBD2. The receptor comes from a man between 18 and 29 years old with type 1 diabetes. The sequencing input was naive CD4+ T cells from blood. As DNA, the CDR3 is TGCGCCAGCAGCTTGAGGACTAGCGGGAGGAATGAGCAGTTCTTC. Residues: CASSLRTSGRNEQFF.